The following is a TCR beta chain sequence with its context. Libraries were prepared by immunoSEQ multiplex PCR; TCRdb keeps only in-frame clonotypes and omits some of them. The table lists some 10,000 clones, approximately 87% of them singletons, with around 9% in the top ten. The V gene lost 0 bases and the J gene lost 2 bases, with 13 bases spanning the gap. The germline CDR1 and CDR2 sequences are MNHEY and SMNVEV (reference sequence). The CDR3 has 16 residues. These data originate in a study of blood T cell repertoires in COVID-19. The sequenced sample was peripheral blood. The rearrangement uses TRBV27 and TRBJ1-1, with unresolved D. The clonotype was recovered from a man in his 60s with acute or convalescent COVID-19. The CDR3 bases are TGTGCCAGCAGTTTATCCCATCGCCTCCTAAACACTGAAGCTTTCTTT. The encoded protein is CASSLSHRLLNTEAFF.